This passage covers 24 T cell receptor beta chains from one sample sequenced in a study of memory CD4+ T cells and cytomegalovirus serostatus. Repertoires were generated with immunoSEQ multiplex PCR, while TCRdb's copy carries only in-frame clones and drops some. Of tens of thousands of clones listed, about 79% were seen once; the top ten hold 1% to 1.3%. The sort gate was single viable CD3+CD4+CD8-CD45RO+ cells for memory CD4+ T cells. Sequencing used memory CD4+ T cells from blood. All receptors derive from an adult in good health and CMV-seronegative.

CDR3 in DNA: TGTGCCAGCAGCTTGCGGGGGGCAGGGGATACGCAGTATTTT. This codes for CASSLRGAGDTQYF. The chain carries TRBV7-6 and TRBJ2-3, with 8 bases lining up with TRBD2. J gave up 6 bases and V 3 bases, and 5 bases lay outside the gene matches. Germline CDR1 SGHVS, CDR2 FNYEAQ. CDR3 length: 14 residues.

The chain combines TRBV5-4 with TRBJ1-4; D unresolved. This CDR3 is built from 13 residues. Trimming cost V 4 bases and J 8 bases, with 12 bases left between them. CDR1 and CDR2 (germline): SGHNT, YYREEE (reference sequence). The CDR3, as DNA: TGTGCCAGCAGCCCTGGGGTCGAGGAAAAACTGTTTTTT. As protein: CASSPGVEEKLFF. The full variable domain, with the rest looked up from reference TRBV5-4 and TRBJ1-4, is ETGVTQSPTHLIKTRGQQVTLRCSSQSGHNTVSWYQQALGQGPQFIFQYYREEENGRGNFPPRFSGLQFPNYSSELNVNALELDDSALYLCASSPGVEEKLFFGSGTQLSVL.

V usage is TRBV19 and J usage is TRBJ1-5; the match to TRBD1 covers 11 bases. Per the germline V gene, CDR1 is LNHDA and CDR2 is SQIVND (reference sequence). V lost 8 bases and J lost 4; bases outside the gene matches: 4. This CDR3 has 14 amino acids. CDR3 protein: CASGGTGGNQPQHF. The CDR3 DNA is TGTGCCAGTGGCGGGACAGGGGGGAATCAGCCCCAGCATTTT.

V and J are TRBV11-1 and TRBJ2-7; 12 positions match TRBD1. The CDR3 runs to 14 residues. From germline, CDR1 is SGHAT and CDR2 FQDESV (reference sequence). Unmatched junction bases numbered 5, after V lost 7 bases and J lost 4 bases. In nucleotides, the CDR3 is TGTGCCAGCACCAAGGGACAGGGGGCTTACGAGCAGTACTTC. Its translation is CASTKGQGAYEQYF.

J is TRBJ2-3 and V is TRBV2; no reliable D call. The CDR3 contains 11 residues. Germline V lookup: CDR1 SNHLY, CDR2 FYNNEI. V shed 4 bases and J shed 5 bases, with 4 bases lying between them. The DNA for the CDR3 is TGTGCCAGCAGTGGAATAGATACGCAGTATTTT. Its protein product is CASSGIDTQYF.

This clone was seen only a few times. The CDR3 bases are TGTGCCAGCAGCTTAGTACGGTACGAGCAGTACTTC. Translated: CASSLVRYEQYF. The chain couples TRBV11-3 to TRBJ2-7; D unclear. The CDR3 consists of 12 residues. Trimming took 1 base from V and 4 from J, leaving 5 bases between them. In germline, CDR1 is SGHNT, CDR2 YENEEA.

The chain is built from TRBV13 and TRBJ2-4; D is perhaps TRBD1 (6 bases). V was pared by 5 bases and J by 2 bases, with 16 bases between. Germline V gene data show CDR1 as PRHDT and CDR2 as FYEKMQ (reference sequence). The CDR3 runs 16 residues. Here the CDR3 reads CASSTSRGGPKNIQYF. Here the CDR3 DNA reads TGTGCCAGCAGCACGAGCAGGGGCGGGCCCAAAAACATTCAGTACTTC.

The chain links TRBV5-1 to TRBJ1-5, with 7 bases that match TRBD1. The CDR3 has 13 amino acids. Germline V gives CDR1 SGHRS, CDR2 YFSETQ. V was clipped by 4 bases and J by 4 bases; unmatched bases: 2. CDR3 in amino acids: CASSPTGNQPQHF. CDR3 bases: TGCGCCAGCAGCCCGACAGGGAATCAGCCCCAGCATTTT. Filled out from reference TRBV5-1 and TRBJ1-5, the complete variable domain reads KAGVTQTPRYLIKTRGQQVTLSCSPISGHRSVSWYQQTPGQGLQFLFEYFSETQRNKGNFPGRFSGRQFSNSRSEMNVSTLELGDSALYLCASSPTGNQPQHFGDGTRLSIL.

The rearrangement links TRBV4-1 to TRBJ2-7; 8 bases are shared with TRBD2. CDR3 length: 17 residues. Germline V CDR1 and CDR2: MGHRA, YSYEKL. The J segment lost 4 bases and the V segment lost 0 bases, leaving 11 bases of the junction unmatched. Written as DNA, the CDR3 is TGCGCCAGCAGCCAAGAAAAATCTAGCGGGCTAATTTACGAGCAGTACTTC. Translating gives CASSQEKSSGLIYEQYF.

V gene TRBV7-2 combines with J gene TRBJ2-7; possible D gene TRBD2, 6 bases. With 1 base removed from V and 6 bases from J, the gap between germline ends came to 19 bases. CDR3 size: 16 residues. Germline V CDR1 and CDR2: SGHTA, FQGNSA. The CDR3 DNA reads TGTGCCAGCAGCTTAGTCGGGACGGGACTCCTCGGCGAGCAGTACTTC. Protein: CASSLVGTGLLGEQYF.

The J gene is TRBJ1-5, the V gene TRBV19, with TRBD1 identical over 9 bases. The CDR3 is made up of 18 amino acids. V trimming: 4 bases; J trimming: 2 bases; junction bases outside the gene matches: 12. CDR1 is LNHDA and CDR2 is SQIVND in the germline V gene (reference sequence). Here the CDR3 reads CASSTSTGGGSGNQPQHF. The CDR3 DNA sequence: TGTGCCAGTAGTACATCGACAGGGGGAGGATCGGGCAATCAGCCCCAGCATTTT.

The chain has TRBV6-1 and TRBJ1-2; 7 nucleotides line up with TRBD1. CDR3 length equals 15 residues. V lost 3 bases, J lost 7 bases, and 11 bases stayed unmatched. The germline CDR1 and CDR2 sequences are MNHNS and SASEGT. CDR3: CASSDSKTGLRGYTF. DNA for the CDR3: TGTGCCAGCAGTGACTCCAAGACAGGGTTACGTGGCTACACCTTC.

This clone was seen more than once but under ten times. J is TRBJ2-7 and V is TRBV6-5, with D maybe TRBD1 (5 bases). Trimming took off 0 bases at V and 5 bases at J, with 17 bases between the two ends. Germline loops: CDR1 MNHEY, CDR2 SVGAGI. The CDR3 totals 16 residues. The CDR3 region is CASSYSGRGNWHEQYF. DNA for the CDR3: TGTGCCAGCAGTTACTCGGGGCGCGGTAACTGGCACGAGCAGTACTTC.

The V call is TRBV7-9, the J call TRBJ1-2; D unclear. V lost 1 base and J 0 bases, leaving 9 bases between the germline ends. This CDR3 comprises 15 residues. CDR1 is SEHNR and CDR2 is FQNEAQ in the germline V gene (reference sequence). For the CDR3, the DNA is TGTGCCAGCAGCTTAGTCGCAGCGGCTAACTATGGCTACACCTTC. It yields the protein CASSLVAAANYGYTF. The full variable domain, rest sourced from reference TRBV7-9 and TRBJ1-2, is DTGVSQNPRHKITKRGQNVTFRCDPISEHNRLYWYRQTLGQGPEFLTYFQNEAQLEKSRLLSDRFSAERPKGSFSTLEIQRTEQGDSAMYLCASSLVAAANYGYTFGSGTRLTVV.

The chain carries TRBV7-2 and TRBJ2-2; unclear D gene. Trimming pared 4 bases from V and 1 base from J, leaving 10 bases between. The CDR3 runs 15 residues. Germline V gives CDR1 SGHTA, CDR2 FQGNSA. This chain's CDR3 is CASSSGNRNTGELFF. CDR3 bases: TGTGCCAGCAGCTCTGGAAACAGGAACACCGGGGAGCTGTTTTTT.

The rearrangement joins TRBV9 to TRBJ2-3; D call uncertain. V lost 0 bases to trimming and J lost 5 bases, with 16 bases between them. The CDR3 runs to 16 residues. Germline V gene lookup returns CDR1 SGDLS and CDR2 YYNGEE. The CDR3 DNA is TGTGCCAGCAGCGTAGGAGCGAGAACAAAGGGAGATACGCAGTATTTT. This encodes CASSVGARTKGDTQYF.

This chain joins TRBV11-3 and TRBJ2-1; TRBD2 matches 9 bases. The CDR3 consists of 15 residues. V lost 1 base to trimming and J lost 10 bases; unmatched junction nucleotides: 8. The V gene's germline CDR1 is SGHNT and CDR2 YENEEA. The DNA of the CDR3 is TGTGCCAGCAGCTTAGGGTCTAGCGGGGCCAAAGAGCAGTTCTTC. Amino acid sequence: CASSLGSSGAKEQFF. Supplemented by reference TRBV11-3 and TRBJ2-1, the full variable domain reads EAGVVQSPRYKIIEKKQPVAFWCNPISGHNTLYWYLQNLGQGPELLIRYENEEAVDDSQLPKDRFSAERLKGVDSTLKIQPAELGDSAVYLCASSLGSSGAKEQFFGPGTRLTVL.

This chain joins TRBV27 and TRBJ2-6; D is possibly TRBD1 or TRBD2 (5 bases each). CDR3 length: 17 amino acids. Trimming removed 2 bases at V and 0 bases at J, with 11 bases between. Germline-derived CDR1 and CDR2 are MNHEY and SMNVEV (reference sequence). The CDR3 nucleotides read TGTGCCAGCAGTTTAAGGGGACGGAGCTCTGGGGCCAACGTCCTGACTTTC. As protein: CASSLRGRSSGANVLTF.

The chain carries TRBV7-2 and TRBJ1-4, with D perhaps matching TRBD1 (5 bases). CDR1 and CDR2 from the germline V gene are SGHTA and FQGNSA. V gave up 2 bases and J gave up 8 bases, with 18 bases separating them. The CDR3 totals 16 residues. CDR3 DNA sequence: TGTGCCAGCAGCTTAATGGGACTTTACAATGGCGAAAAACTGTTTTTT. It encodes CASSLMGLYNGEKLFF.

To note about this clone: Other DNA sequences in this specimen translate into the identical CDR3. J is TRBJ2-5 and V is TRBV7-8; D remains ambiguous. This CDR3 has 13 residues. V was shortened by 1 base and J by 1 base, with 4 bases between the two germline ends. From germline, CDR1 is SGHVS and CDR2 FQNEAQ. The CDR3 nucleotides are TGTGCCAGCAGCTTAGGCATCCAAGAGACCCAGTACTTC. Protein sequence: CASSLGIQETQYF.

The chain is built from TRBV12-5 and TRBJ2-3, with D possibly being TRBD2 (6 bases). The length of the CDR3 is 17 residues. V shed 6 bases and J shed 4 bases, with 23 bases lying between them. Looked up from germline, CDR1 is LGHNT and CDR2 is FRNRAP. The CDR3: CASGPPRAGDVPDTQYF. The CDR3 bases are TGTGCTAGTGGCCCCCCAAGAGCGGGCGATGTTCCAGATACGCAGTATTTT.

The V and J genes are TRBV11-2 and TRBJ2-5; unclear D gene. The germline CDR1 and CDR2 sequences are SGHAT and FQNNGV. This CDR3 comprises 11 residues. V lost 6 bases, J lost 2 bases, and 4 bases lay in between. The CDR3: CASSLQETQYF. As DNA, the CDR3 is TGTGCCAGCAGTCTTCAAGAGACCCAGTACTTC.

The J gene is TRBJ2-1, the V gene TRBV15; 7 bases line up with TRBD1. Looked up from germline, CDR1 is LNHNV and CDR2 is YYDKDF (reference sequence). The CDR3 has 15 residues. The J segment lost 9 bases and the V segment lost 8 bases, leaving 16 bases of the junction unmatched. For the CDR3, the DNA is TGTGCCACCGGACTCGGTGGTAGGGGGCGCGGTGAGCAGTTCTTC. Translation: CATGLGGRGRGEQFF.

The chain is built from TRBV15 and TRBJ2-1, with a tentative D call TRBD2 (5 bases). Germline lookup yields CDR1 LNHNV and CDR2 YYDKDF (reference sequence). V lost 5 bases and J lost 10, with 9 bases in between. The CDR3 consists of 11 residues. This CDR3 is CATSGSQEQFF. Here the CDR3 DNA reads TGTGCCACCAGCGGGAGCCAGGAGCAGTTCTTC.